This T cell receptor beta chain was identified in a study of OX40 agonist ivuxolimab in advanced cancers. As for the study in general: Clinicians treated patients with ivuxolimab, an agonistic anti-OX40 (CD134) antibody. Patients were infused with ivuxolimab every 2 weeks at 0.01 to 10 mg/kg. The dose-escalation cohort was around 83% male, with a mean age of approximately 61 years, ranging about 23 to 80. The eligibility criteria allowed prior anti-PD-1, anti-PD-L1 or anti-CTLA-4 therapy, and around 40% had some.

The CDR3 length is 13 residues. Trimming shortened V by 1 base and J by 3 bases, and 6 bases separated the two germline ends. Germline lookup yields CDR1 KGHSH and CDR2 LQKENI. The data were produced by immunoSEQ multiplex PCR, yet TCRdb's version contains in-frame clones alone and is incomplete. The table includes over 65,000 clones, around 92% detected once. Material: CD4+ or CD8+ T cells sorted from blood, obtained in a trial of the OX40 agonist ivuxolimab. The chain joins TRBV18 to TRBJ1-1; possible D gene TRBD1, 5 bases. The source is an adult with an advanced solid tumor such as melanoma, head and neck, liver or kidney cancer. The CDR3 reads CASSPRGYTEAFF. CDR3 sequence (DNA): TGTGCCAGCTCACCACGGGGGTACACTGAAGCTTTCTTT.